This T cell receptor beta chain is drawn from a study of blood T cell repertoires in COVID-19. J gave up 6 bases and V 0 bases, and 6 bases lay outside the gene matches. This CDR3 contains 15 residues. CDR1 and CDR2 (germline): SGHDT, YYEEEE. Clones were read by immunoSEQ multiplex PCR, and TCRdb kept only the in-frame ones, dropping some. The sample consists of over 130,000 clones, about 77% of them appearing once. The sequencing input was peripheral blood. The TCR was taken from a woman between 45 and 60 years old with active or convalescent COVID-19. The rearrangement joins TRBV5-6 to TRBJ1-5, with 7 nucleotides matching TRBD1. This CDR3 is CASSLGTAGGQPQHF. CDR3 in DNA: TGTGCCAGCAGCTTGGGGACCGCAGGGGGTCAGCCCCAGCATTTT.